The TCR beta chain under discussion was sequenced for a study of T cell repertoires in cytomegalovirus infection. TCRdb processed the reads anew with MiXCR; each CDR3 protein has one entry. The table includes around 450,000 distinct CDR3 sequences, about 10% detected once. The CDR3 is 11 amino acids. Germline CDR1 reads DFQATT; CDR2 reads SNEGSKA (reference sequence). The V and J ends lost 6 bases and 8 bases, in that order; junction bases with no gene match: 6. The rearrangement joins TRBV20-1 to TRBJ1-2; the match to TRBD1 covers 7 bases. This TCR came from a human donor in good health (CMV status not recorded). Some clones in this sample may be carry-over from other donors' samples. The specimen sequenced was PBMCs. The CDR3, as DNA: TGCAGTGCAACGACAGGGCCCGGCTACACCTTC. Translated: CSATTGPGYTF.